These T cell receptor beta chains were read from a single sample in a study of CD8 T cells in ankylosing spondylitis. TCRdb redid the calling of the 5' RACE reads with MiXCR, one entry per CDR3 protein. Here the sample spans approximately 260,000 distinct CDR3 sequences, over 15% being singletons. Sequenced: blood, either unsorted or a sorted T cell fraction (not recorded which). The source of these receptors is a male donor with ankylosing spondylitis or in good health (not recorded which). CDR3s include the opening cysteine and the closing phenylalanine or tryptophan. A D gene is named only where the DNA matches it firmly. A row's size may be missing; if present it is once, few, many or a size class.

size | J | V | D | DNA | CDR3
- | TRBJ2-7 | TRBV4-3 | - | TGCGCCAGCAGCCCGAGGGTTGGGGGCTACGAGCAGTACTTC | CASSPRVGGYEQYF
- | TRBJ2-5 | TRBV12-3/TRBV12-4 | TRBD2 | TGTGCCAGCAGTCCCCATACTAGCGGTTTAGAGACCCAGTACTTC | CASSPHTSGLETQYF
few | TRBJ1-5 | TRBV27 | - | TGTGCCAGCAGTTTATCATCAGGGGCCAATCAGCCCCAGCATTTT | CASSLSSGANQPQHF
many | TRBJ1-1 | TRBV20-1 | - | TGCAGTGCTAGAGATCTCGAGGACTGGGGTGAAGCTTTCTTT | CSARDLEDWGEAFF
- | TRBJ2-3 | TRBV20-1 | - | TGCAGTGCGATCATGGGGCGGGAAACAGATACGCAGTATTTT | CSAIMGRETDTQYF
- | TRBJ2-7 | TRBV7-9 | - | TGTGCCAGCAGCCCCGACAGTTACTACGAGCAGTACTTC | CASSPDSYYEQYF
- | TRBJ2-2 | TRBV7-8 | - | TGTGCCAGCAGCCGGGTTCTTTCAGGGAACACCGGGGAGCTGTTTTTT | CASSRVLSGNTGELFF
- | TRBJ1-4 | TRBV29-1 | - | TGCAGCGTTGAGGCGGAGGGACGGAATAATGAAAAACTGTTTTTT | CSVEAEGRNNEKLFF
many | TRBJ1-5 | TRBV5-5 | - | TGTGCCAGCAGCTCCGGACCGTATAGCAATCAGCCCCAGCATTTT | CASSSGPYSNQPQHF
- | TRBJ2-1 | TRBV7-8 | - | TGTGCCAGCAGCCCACGACAGAGACTTAGCTCCTACAATGAGCAGTTCTTC | CASSPRQRLSSYNEQFF
- | TRBJ2-7 | TRBV27 | TRBD2 | TGTGCCAGCAGAGGACTAGCGGCCACCCACTCCTACGAGCAGTACTTC | CASRGLAATHSYEQYF
- | TRBJ1-3 | TRBV6-1 | TRBD1 | TGTGCCAGCAGAGACAGGGGGAAGGTCGACGGAAACACCATATATTTT | CASRDRGKVDGNTIYF
few | TRBJ1-6 | TRBV20-1 | - | TGCAGTGCTAGAGCCCCCCTGGGCACGAGCTCCTATAATTCACCCCTCCACTTT | CSARAPLGTSSYNSPLHF
few | TRBJ2-2 | TRBV20-1 | TRBD2 | TGCAGTGCTAGATTACTAGCGGGAAAGCGGACCGGGGAGCTGTTTTTT | CSARLLAGKRTGELFF
many | TRBJ2-1 | TRBV29-1 | - | TGCAGCGTTGTTGGCGGTAATGAGCAGTTCTTC | CSVVGGNEQFF
- | TRBJ2-4 | TRBV11-2 | - | TGTGCCAGCAGACACATGGACCCGGGGCCCAAAAACATTCAGTACTTC | CASRHMDPGPKNIQYF
many | TRBJ2-5 | TRBV5-1 | - | TGCGCCAGCAACCCGGGGAGTCAAGAGACCCAGTACTTC | CASNPGSQETQYF
few | TRBJ2-5 | TRBV6-1 | - | TGTGCCAGCAGCCGTGGTGGGAGGCAAGAGACCCAGTACTTC | CASSRGGRQETQYF
few | TRBJ2-7 | TRBV20-1 | - | TGCAGTGCTAGAGACCCCCGGACACCCTCGGGCGAGCAGTACTTC | CSARDPRTPSGEQYF
few | TRBJ2-7 | TRBV27 | - | TGTGCCAGCAGTTTATCCCCGGCAGGGGACGGGGAGCAGTACTTC | CASSLSPAGDGEQYF
few | TRBJ1-1 | TRBV20-1 | - | TGCAGTGCCGTTGAACCTGGGTCGCCATTAGCTGAAGCTTTCTTT | CSAVEPGSPLAEAFF
many | TRBJ2-1 | TRBV12-3/TRBV12-4 | TRBD2 | TGTGCCAGCACCGCACTAGCGGCTTACAATGAGCAGTTCTTC | CASTALAAYNEQFF
many | TRBJ2-1 | TRBV5-1 | - | TGCGCCAGCAGCTTGGAGGGACTGGACTACAATGAGCAGTTCTTC | CASSLEGLDYNEQFF
few | TRBJ2-7 | TRBV29-1 | - | TGCAGCGCGAGTTCCCTCTCCTACGAGCAGTACTTC | CSASSLSYEQYF
few | TRBJ2-7 | TRBV27 | TRBD1 | TGTGCCAGCAGTTTCTACGGGACAGGGGGCTTAGGGGAGCAGTACTTC | CASSFYGTGGLGEQYF
- | TRBJ2-7 | TRBV6-1 | - | TGTGCCAGCAGTCCTACAGGGTATGGAGGGTCCGAGCAGTACTTC | CASSPTGYGGSEQYF
- | TRBJ2-7 | TRBV5-5 | - | TGTGCCAGCAGCTTCTACAGGGTTAACTACGAGCAGTACTTC | CASSFYRVNYEQYF
few | TRBJ2-1 | TRBV29-1 | - | TGCAGCGTTGATTCTGGCCTCCAAATTTACAATGAGCAGTTCTTC | CSVDSGLQIYNEQFF
many | TRBJ1-2 | TRBV4-3 | - | TGCGCCAGCAGCCAAGGAGGGAACTATGGCTACACCTTC | CASSQGGNYGYTF
few | TRBJ1-5 | TRBV6-1 | - | TGTGCCAGCAGTGAATGGGGAAATCAGCCCCAGCATTTT | CASSEWGNQPQHF
- | TRBJ2-1 | TRBV7-8 | - | TGTGCCAGCAGCTCCATTCTCGACAATGAGCAGTTCTTC | CASSSILDNEQFF
- | TRBJ1-6 | TRBV5-8 | - | TGTGCCAGCAGCTTGGGGGGCGTCGGTTCACCCCTCCACTTT | CASSLGGVGSPLHF
few | TRBJ1-1 | TRBV14 | - | TGTGCCAGCAGCCAAGAAATCGTGGGCACTGAAGCTTTCTTT | CASSQEIVGTEAFF
few | TRBJ2-1 | TRBV12-3/TRBV12-4 | TRBD1 | TGTGCCAGCAGTCCACAGGGGAACAATGAGCAGTTCTTC | CASSPQGNNEQFF
few | TRBJ2-2 | TRBV11-2 | TRBD2 | TGTGCCAGCTCCCCCACGGGAGGATCCACCGGGGAGCTGTTTTTT | CASSPTGGSTGELFF
- | TRBJ2-7 | TRBV3-1 | - | TGTGCCAGCAGCCATTGGCCGTCGGACGAGCAGTACTTC | CASSHWPSDEQYF
few | TRBJ1-2 | TRBV4-2 | - | TGTGCCAGCAGCCAAGATCGAGAGGATGGCTACACCTTC | CASSQDREDGYTF